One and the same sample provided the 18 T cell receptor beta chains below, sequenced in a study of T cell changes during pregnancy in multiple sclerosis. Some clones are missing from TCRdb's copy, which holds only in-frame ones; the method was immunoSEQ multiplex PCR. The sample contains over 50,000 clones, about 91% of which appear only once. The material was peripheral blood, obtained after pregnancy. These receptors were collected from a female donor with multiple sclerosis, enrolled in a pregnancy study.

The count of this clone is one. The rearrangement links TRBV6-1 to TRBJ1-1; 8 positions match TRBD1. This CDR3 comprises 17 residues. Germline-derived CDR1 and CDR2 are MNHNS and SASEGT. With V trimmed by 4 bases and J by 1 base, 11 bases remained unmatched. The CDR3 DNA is TGTGCCAGCAGTGGGGACAGGCAACTATGGGGGAACACTGAAGCTTTCTTT. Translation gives CASSGDRQLWGNTEAFF.

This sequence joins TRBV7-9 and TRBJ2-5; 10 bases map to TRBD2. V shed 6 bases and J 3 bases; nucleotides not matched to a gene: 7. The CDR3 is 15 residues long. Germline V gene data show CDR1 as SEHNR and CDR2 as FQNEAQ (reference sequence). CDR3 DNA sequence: TGTGCCAGCAGGATTAGCGGGGGGACTAAAGAGACCCAGTACTTC. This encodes CASRISGGTKETQYF. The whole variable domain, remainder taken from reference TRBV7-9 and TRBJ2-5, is DTGVSQNPRHKITKRGQNVTFRCDPISEHNRLYWYRQTLGQGPEFLTYFQNEAQLEKSRLLSDRFSAERPKGSFSTLEIQRTEQGDSAMYLCASRISGGTKETQYFGPGTRLLVL.

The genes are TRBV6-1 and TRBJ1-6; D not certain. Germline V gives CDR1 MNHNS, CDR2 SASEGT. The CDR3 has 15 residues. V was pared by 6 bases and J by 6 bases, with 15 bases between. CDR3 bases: TGTGCCAGCAGATGGGCCACAACCCTTAATTCACCCCTCCACTTT. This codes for CASRWATTLNSPLHF.

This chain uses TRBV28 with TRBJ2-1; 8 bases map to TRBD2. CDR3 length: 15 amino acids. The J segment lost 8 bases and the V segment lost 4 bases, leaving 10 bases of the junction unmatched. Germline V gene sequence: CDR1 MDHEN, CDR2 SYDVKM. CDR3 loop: CASSSGRGAYDEQFF. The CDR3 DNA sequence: TGTGCCAGCAGTTCGGGGCGGGGGGCGTACGATGAGCAGTTCTTC. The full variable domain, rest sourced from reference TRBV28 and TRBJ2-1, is DVKVTQSSRYLVKRTGEKVFLECVQDMDHENMFWYRQDPGLGLRLIYFSYDVKMKEKGDIPEGYSVSREKKERFSLILESASTNQTSMYLCASSSGRGAYDEQFFGPGTRLTVL.

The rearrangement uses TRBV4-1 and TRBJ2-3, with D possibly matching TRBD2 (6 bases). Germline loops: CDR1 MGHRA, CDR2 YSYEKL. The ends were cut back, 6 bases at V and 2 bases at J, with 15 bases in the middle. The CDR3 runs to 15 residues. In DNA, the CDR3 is TGCGCCAGCAGGGTTAGGGCGGGAACCACAGATACGCAGTATTTT. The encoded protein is CASRVRAGTTDTQYF.

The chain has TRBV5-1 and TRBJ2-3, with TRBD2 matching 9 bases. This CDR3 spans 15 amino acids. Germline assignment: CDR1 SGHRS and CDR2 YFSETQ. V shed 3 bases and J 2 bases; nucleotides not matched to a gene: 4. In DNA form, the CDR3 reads TGCGCCAGCAGCTGGCGCGGGGGGGCCACAGATACGCAGTATTTT. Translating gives CASSWRGGATDTQYF.

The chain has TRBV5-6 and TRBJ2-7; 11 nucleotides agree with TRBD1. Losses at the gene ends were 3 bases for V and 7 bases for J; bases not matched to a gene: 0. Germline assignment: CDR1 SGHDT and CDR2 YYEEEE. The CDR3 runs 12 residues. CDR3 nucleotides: TGTGCCAGCAGCTGGGACAGGGGGGAGCAGTACTTC. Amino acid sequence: CASSWDRGEQYF.

The CDR3 reads CASSGTANTEAFF. CDR3 DNA: TGCGCCAGCAGTGGGACAGCGAACACTGAAGCTTTCTTT. The V gene is TRBV10-2, the J gene TRBJ1-1; D is possibly TRBD1 (6 bases). Germline V gene lookup returns CDR1 WSHSY and CDR2 SAAADI. The germline V and J ends were trimmed by 4 bases and 1 base, with 7 bases remaining between them. CDR3 length: 13 residues.

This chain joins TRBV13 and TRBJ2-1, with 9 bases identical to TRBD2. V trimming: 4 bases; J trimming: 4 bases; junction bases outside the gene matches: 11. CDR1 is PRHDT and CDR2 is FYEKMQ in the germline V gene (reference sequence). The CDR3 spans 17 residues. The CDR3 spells CASSWRGGGVRYNEQFF. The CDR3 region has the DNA TGTGCCAGCAGCTGGAGGGGCGGGGGGGTACGTTACAATGAGCAGTTCTTC.

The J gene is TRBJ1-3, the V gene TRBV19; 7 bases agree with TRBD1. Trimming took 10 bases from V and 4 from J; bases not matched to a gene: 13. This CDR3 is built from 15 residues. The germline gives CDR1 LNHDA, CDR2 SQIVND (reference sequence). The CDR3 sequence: CATAGRGRRGNTIYF. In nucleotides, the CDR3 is TGTGCCACCGCGGGTAGGGGGCGACGGGGAAACACCATATATTTT.

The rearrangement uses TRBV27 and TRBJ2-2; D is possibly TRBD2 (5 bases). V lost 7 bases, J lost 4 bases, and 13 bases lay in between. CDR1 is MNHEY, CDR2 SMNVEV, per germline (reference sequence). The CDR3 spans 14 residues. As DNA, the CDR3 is TGTGCCAGCATGCCCGGCCGGGGCACCGGGGAGCTGTTTTTT. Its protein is CASMPGRGTGELFF.

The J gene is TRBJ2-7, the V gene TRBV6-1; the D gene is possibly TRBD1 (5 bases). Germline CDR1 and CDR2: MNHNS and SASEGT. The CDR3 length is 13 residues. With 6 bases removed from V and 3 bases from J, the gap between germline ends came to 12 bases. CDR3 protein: CASSPGHNYEQYF. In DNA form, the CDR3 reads TGTGCCAGCAGCCCTGGACACAACTACGAGCAGTACTTC.

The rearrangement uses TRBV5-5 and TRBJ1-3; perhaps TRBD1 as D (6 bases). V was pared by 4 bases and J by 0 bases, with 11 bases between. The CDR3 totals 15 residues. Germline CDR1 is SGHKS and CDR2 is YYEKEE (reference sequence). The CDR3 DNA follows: TGTGCCAGCAGCAGGGGACAAATCTCTGGAAACACCATATATTTT. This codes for CASSRGQISGNTIYF.

The DNA of the CDR3 is TGTGCCAGCAGCTTCCTGGGGGGTGGCTACACCTTC. Amino acid sequence: CASSFLGGGYTF. The V gene is TRBV7-9, the J gene TRBJ1-2, with a possible D match to TRBD1 (5 bases). In germline, CDR1 is SEHNR, CDR2 FQNEAQ (reference sequence). Trimming cost V 3 bases and J 7 bases, with 9 bases left between them. The CDR3 spans 12 residues.

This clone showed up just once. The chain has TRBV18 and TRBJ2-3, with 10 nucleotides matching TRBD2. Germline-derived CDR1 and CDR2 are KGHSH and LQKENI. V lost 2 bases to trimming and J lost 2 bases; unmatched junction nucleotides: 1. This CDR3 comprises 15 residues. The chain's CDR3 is CASSPGLADTDTQYF. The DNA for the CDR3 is TGTGCCAGCTCACCAGGACTAGCGGACACAGATACGCAGTATTTT.

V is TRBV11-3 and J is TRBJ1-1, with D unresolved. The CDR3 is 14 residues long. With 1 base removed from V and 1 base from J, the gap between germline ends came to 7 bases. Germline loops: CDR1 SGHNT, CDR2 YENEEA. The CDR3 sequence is CASSLGRENTEAFF. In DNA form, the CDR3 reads TGTGCCAGCAGCTTAGGGCGGGAGAACACTGAAGCTTTCTTT.

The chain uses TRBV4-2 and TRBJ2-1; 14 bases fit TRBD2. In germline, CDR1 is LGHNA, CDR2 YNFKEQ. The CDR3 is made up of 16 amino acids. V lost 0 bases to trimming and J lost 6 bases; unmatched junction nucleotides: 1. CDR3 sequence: CASSQDGTSGGNEQFF. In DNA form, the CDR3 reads TGTGCCAGCAGCCAAGATGGGACTAGCGGGGGCAATGAGCAGTTCTTC.

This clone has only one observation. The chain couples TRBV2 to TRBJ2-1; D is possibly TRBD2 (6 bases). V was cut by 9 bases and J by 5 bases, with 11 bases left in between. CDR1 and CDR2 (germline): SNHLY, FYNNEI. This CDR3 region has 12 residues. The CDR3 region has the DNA TGTGCCAGTCGGAGGGCGGACAATGAGCAGTTCTTC. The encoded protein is CASRRADNEQFF.